The table lists the clone carrying this TCR beta chain with a few counts. The sample is drawn from a study of response to subunit inactivated influenza vaccine. The CDR3 contains 15 residues. Looked up from germline, CDR1 is LNHDA and CDR2 is SQIVND (reference sequence). V lost 6 bases and J lost 4, with 18 bases in between. TCRdb re-called the RT-PCR reads through MiXCR, storing one row per CDR3 protein. The top ten hold approximately 7.6% of the sample, which has about 700,000 distinct CDR3 sequences, 11% to 15% seen once. This clonotype originated in a man between 45 and 60 years old who received an inactivated influenza vaccine. The source was PBMCs from blood, collected about 14 days before vaccination. The rearrangement uses TRBV19 and TRBJ1-2; tentative D call: TRBD1 (6 bases). CDR3 residues: CASRGGQWFSYGYTF. Written as DNA, the CDR3 is TGTGCCAGTAGGGGTGGACAGTGGTTCTCCTATGGCTACACCTTC.